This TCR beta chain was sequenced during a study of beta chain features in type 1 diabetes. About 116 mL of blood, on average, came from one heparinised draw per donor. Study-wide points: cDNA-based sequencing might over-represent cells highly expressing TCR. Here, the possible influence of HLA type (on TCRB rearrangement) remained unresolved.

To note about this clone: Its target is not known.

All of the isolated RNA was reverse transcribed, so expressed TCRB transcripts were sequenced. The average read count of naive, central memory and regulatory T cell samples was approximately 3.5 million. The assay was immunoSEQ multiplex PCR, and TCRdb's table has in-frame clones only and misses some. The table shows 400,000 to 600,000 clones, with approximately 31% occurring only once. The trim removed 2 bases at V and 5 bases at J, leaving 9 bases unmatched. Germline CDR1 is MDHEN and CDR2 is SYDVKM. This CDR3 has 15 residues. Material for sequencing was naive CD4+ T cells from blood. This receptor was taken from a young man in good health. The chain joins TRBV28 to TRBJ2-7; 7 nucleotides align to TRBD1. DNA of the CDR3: TGTGCCAGCAGTTTAAGGTTCCGACAGGGAAACGAGCAGTACTTC. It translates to CASSLRFRQGNEQYF.